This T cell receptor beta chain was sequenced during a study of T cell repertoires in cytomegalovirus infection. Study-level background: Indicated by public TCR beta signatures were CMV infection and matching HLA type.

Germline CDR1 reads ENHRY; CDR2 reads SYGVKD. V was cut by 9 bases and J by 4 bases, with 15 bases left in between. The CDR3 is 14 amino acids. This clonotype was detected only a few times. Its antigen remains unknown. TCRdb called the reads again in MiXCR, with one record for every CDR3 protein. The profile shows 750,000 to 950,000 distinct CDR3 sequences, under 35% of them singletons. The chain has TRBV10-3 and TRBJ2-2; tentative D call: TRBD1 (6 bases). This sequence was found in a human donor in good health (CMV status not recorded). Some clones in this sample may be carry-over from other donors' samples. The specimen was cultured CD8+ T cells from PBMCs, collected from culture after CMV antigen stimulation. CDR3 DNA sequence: TGTGCCATTAAATACAGGGATTCCACCGGGGAGCTGTTTTTT. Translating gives CAIKYRDSTGELFF.